These T cell receptor beta chains were read from a single sample in a study of blood T cell repertoires in COVID-19. Sequencing was performed with immunoSEQ multiplex PCR; in TCRdb, only in-frame clones are kept and a portion is missing. The repertoire holds around 140,000 clones, with more than 75% as singletons. The source material was PBMCs or T cells enriched from blood (not recorded which). The source of these receptors is a man in his sixties who had recovered from COVID-19. Both conserved end residues are part of each CDR3. Fields, in order: CDR3 protein, CDR3 DNA, D gene, V gene, J gene, clone size. D genes are given only for firm matches. Some rows have no size entry. The others give once, few or many, or a class for an expanded clone.

CASSLIPPGRQGYEQYF	TGCGCCAGCAGCTTGATACCTCCCGGGAGGCAGGGCTACGAGCAGTACTTC	TRBD2	TRBV5-1	TRBJ2-7	-
CASSHRDRGIEQYF	TGTGCCAGCAGCCACAGGGACAGGGGCATCGAGCAGTACTTC	TRBD1	TRBV11-2	TRBJ2-7	once
CATSRGREGTGELFF	TGTGCCACCAGCAGAGGGCGGGAGGGAACCGGGGAGCTGTTTTTT	TRBD2	TRBV15	TRBJ2-2	-
CASSSATGGNSPLHF	TGTGCCAGCAGTTCAGCGACAGGGGGGAATTCACCCCTCCACTTT	TRBD1	TRBV11-2	TRBJ1-6	few
CASSYSLQGANEKLFF	TGTGCCAGCAGTTACTCCCTACAGGGGGCTAATGAAAAACTGTTTTTT	TRBD1	TRBV6-6	TRBJ1-4	once
CASSPDSFTVDTQYF	TGTGCCAGCAGTCCCGACAGCTTCACAGTCGATACGCAGTATTTT	-	TRBV14	TRBJ2-3	-
CAWSYPGLAGARGGELFF	TGTGCCTGGAGTTACCCGGGACTAGCGGGGGCACGGGGCGGGGAGCTGTTTTTT	TRBD2	TRBV30	TRBJ2-2	-
CASSTRGYYGYTF	TGTGCCAGCAGCACCCGAGGATACTATGGCTACACCTTC	-	TRBV12-3/TRBV12-4	TRBJ1-2	once
CAWRRYGTGVYNSPLHF	TGTGCCTGGAGGAGGTACGGGACAGGGGTATACAATTCACCCCTCCACTTT	TRBD1	TRBV30	TRBJ1-6	few
CASSQQKAGDVSGELFF	TGTGCCAGCAGCCAACAAAAAGCGGGGGATGTATCCGGGGAGCTGTTTTTT	TRBD2	TRBV14	TRBJ2-2	-
CASSLFDKTNIQYF	TGTGCCAGCAGTTTATTTGACAAAACGAACATTCAGTACTTC	-	TRBV27	TRBJ2-4	-
CASSRQDQETQYF	TGTGCCAGCAGCCGACAGGATCAAGAGACCCAGTACTTC	-	TRBV7-3	TRBJ2-5	once
CASSSTGRANQPQHF	TGTGCCAGCAGCTCCACGGGGAGGGCGAATCAGCCCCAGCATTTT	-	TRBV7-8	TRBJ1-5	once
CASSLTLNSPLHF	TGCGCCAGCAGCTTGACCCTAAATTCACCCCTCCACTTT	-	TRBV5-1	TRBJ1-6	-